This T cell receptor beta chain was obtained from a study of cytomegalovirus exposure and HLA in healthy donors. Study background: Both the 120 or so validation repertoires and the 600 to 700 first-cohort repertoires used the same platform, as reported by a later analysis. Study-level results: For most TCR sequences rarity was the rule, although some public TCRs occurred in many donors. Reported performance of the classifier showed diagnosis of cytomegalovirus status with high specificity and sensitivity.

Germline V gene sequence: CDR1 SGHKS, CDR2 YYEKEE (reference sequence). The CDR3 extends over 16 amino acids. V was clipped by 0 bases and J by 3 bases; unmatched bases: 6. Concerning this clone itself: The antigen is unknown.

Donors were drawn from the 120-subject validation cohort, separate from the approximately 700-subject first cohort. The data were produced by immunoSEQ multiplex PCR, yet TCRdb's version contains in-frame clones alone and is incomplete. Found here are some 160,000 clones, about nine tenths of them singletons; the top ten hold 0.6% to 0.85%. This sequence joins TRBV5-5 and TRBJ1-5, with 7 nucleotides matching TRBD1. The sequenced sample was PBMCs. The clonotype comes from a man between 18 and 35 years old in good health and CMV-seronegative. For the CDR3, the DNA is TGTGCCAGCAGCTTGGTTCTGACAGGGCACAATCAGCCCCAGCATTTT. It yields the protein CASSLVLTGHNQPQHF.